Listed below are T cell receptor beta chains from one sample, sequenced in a study. One entry per CDR3 protein, called by TCRdb with MiXCR from the RT-PCR reads. The sample holds hundreds of thousands of distinct CDR3 sequences; 13% to 15% are singletons and the top ten take 3.6%. Sequences were obtained from memory CD4+ T cells from blood. The receptors come from a female donor in good health, serving as a healthy control. The CDR3 runs from the conserved cysteine through the conserved F or W. A D gene is named only where the DNA matches it firmly. Size is stated for part of the rows, as once, few or many counts, or as a class when the clone is expanded.

clone_size,v_call,d_call,j_call,cdr3_nt,cdr3_aa
NA,TRBV7-2,NA,TRBJ2-2,TGTGCCAGCAGCTCACTCGTAGGGACCCTGAAAACCGGGGAGCTGTTTTTT,CASSSLVGTLKTGELFF
NA,TRBV6-1,NA,TRBJ1-5,TGTGCCAGCAGAGAAGCGACGGTCTATAGCAATCAGCCCCAGCATTTT,CASREATVYSNQPQHF
few,TRBV20-1,NA,TRBJ2-4,TGCAGTGCATCAAGGACAGCCAAAAACATTCAGTACTTC,CSASRTAKNIQYF
many,TRBV29-1,NA,TRBJ1-2,TGCAGCGTTGAAGATCGGACCTCTCGCGGCTACACCTTC,CSVEDRTSRGYTF
many,TRBV18,TRBD2,TRBJ2-1,TGTGCCAGCTCACCAGCGAGCGGGAGGGCCGCCAATGAGCAGTTCTTC,CASSPASGRAANEQFF
few,TRBV27,NA,TRBJ1-1,TGTGCCATGCTCGCGGTGGGTACTGAAGCTTTCTTT,CAMLAVGTEAFF
many,TRBV4-3,NA,TRBJ1-2,TGCGCCAGCAGCCAAGATGCGACAGGCCTTAACTATGGCTACACCTTC,CASSQDATGLNYGYTF
few,TRBV28,TRBD1,TRBJ1-1,TGTGCCAGCAGACCCAGCGGACAGGGTTTAGATTTTTCTGAAGCTTTCTTT,CASRPSGQGLDFSEAFF
many,TRBV20-1,TRBD1,TRBJ2-7,TGCAGTGCTAGACAGGGGGAGTCGGAGCAGTACTTC,CSARQGESEQYF
few,TRBV7-2,TRBD1,TRBJ1-5,TGTGCCAGCAGCTTTTATCTGGACAGGGGCAATCAGCCCCAGCATTTT,CASSFYLDRGNQPQHF
many,TRBV7-2,NA,TRBJ2-7,TGTGCCAGCAGCGCGGGACCCCCTCCCCGGGAGCAGTACTTC,CASSAGPPPREQYF
NA,TRBV7-2,TRBD1,TRBJ1-5,TGTGCCAGCAGCATGGACAGGGGGCTTAGCAATCAGCCCCAGCATTTT,CASSMDRGLSNQPQHF
many,TRBV10-3,NA,TRBJ1-5,TGTGCCATCAGCAGGGACGGAGGATCGGAGCCCCAGCATTTT,CAISRDGGSEPQHF
few,TRBV7-2,NA,TRBJ2-1,TGTGCCAGCACCAAGGCTAACGGACGGGGCAATGAGCAGTTCTTC,CASTKANGRGNEQFF
few,TRBV27,NA,TRBJ2-2,TGTGCCAGCAGTTTTTACAGGAGGGACACCGGGGAGCTGTTTTTT,CASSFYRRDTGELFF
few,TRBV5-5,NA,TRBJ1-1,TGTGCCAGCAGCTTTAGTCCCTACACTGAAGCTTTCTTT,CASSFSPYTEAFF
many,TRBV10-3,TRBD1,TRBJ2-1,TGTGCCATCAGTGATCAGGGGGCGGGGAATGAGCAGTTCTTC,CAISDQGAGNEQFF
NA,TRBV7-2,NA,TRBJ2-2,TGTGCCAGCAGCTTAGCGGGAGTGAACACCGGGGAGCTGTTTTTT,CASSLAGVNTGELFF
NA,TRBV7-2,NA,TRBJ2-3,TGTGCCAGCAGCTCCTGGCTTGGGAATACGCAGTATTTT,CASSSWLGNTQYF
few,TRBV3-1,TRBD1,TRBJ2-1,TGTGCCAGCAGCCAAGAGGGGTACCGGGACAGGGAGTACAATGAGCAGTTCTTC,CASSQEGYRDREYNEQFF
NA,TRBV6-1,TRBD1,TRBJ1-1,TGTGCCAGCAGTTGGGACAGGGTCGGCACTGAAGCTTTCTTT,CASSWDRVGTEAFF
few,TRBV5-1,NA,TRBJ2-5,TGCGCCAGCAGCGACCCGAGCAGCCAAGAGACCCAGTACTTC,CASSDPSSQETQYF
many,TRBV6-5,TRBD2,TRBJ2-1,TGTGCCAGCACTCCACCCCCAGCGGGAGGGCGTAATGAGCAGTTCTTC,CASTPPPAGGRNEQFF